A selection of T cell receptor beta chains follows, all from one sample in a study of shared clonotypes between healthy human individuals. Measured with immunoSEQ multiplex PCR; TCRdb has only the in-frame clones, and not every one. The sample lists around 580,000 clones; 95% to 98% were seen once. Sequences were obtained from naive CD8+ T cells sorted from blood. Receptors were obtained from a man between 25 and 39 years old in good health. Each CDR3 is given with its conserved first and last residue. D genes are given only for firm matches. Clone sizes are given selectively: once, few, many, or a class where the clone is expanded.

CDR3 DNA	CDR3 protein	V gene	D gene	J gene	clone size
TGTGCCAGCAGTCTTCGGGACGTAAACGAGCAGTACTTC	CASSLRDVNEQYF	TRBV6-5	.	TRBJ2-7	once
TGTGCCAGCAGTTTATCGGGGTCCTACGAGCAGTACTTC	CASSLSGSYEQYF	TRBV27	.	TRBJ2-7	.
TGCGCCAGCAGCCAAGATACTCCGGGGCTTAACACTGAAGCTTTCTTT	CASSQDTPGLNTEAFF	TRBV4-3	.	TRBJ1-1	.
TGCGCCAGCAGCCCCACAGGGGGCCTAGAGACCCAGTACTTC	CASSPTGGLETQYF	TRBV5-1	TRBD1	TRBJ2-5	once
TGTGCCAGCAGCTTAGGGTCTACCTCCTACGAGCAGTACTTC	CASSLGSTSYEQYF	TRBV7-8	.	TRBJ2-7	.
TGCGCCAGCAGCCCCCCACGCGGGAGCCCCCGGTCCGGGGAGCTGTTTTTT	CASSPPRGSPRSGELFF	TRBV4-1	TRBD2	TRBJ2-2	.
TGTGCCAGCAACGTGGTAGCGGGAGACTCCTACGAGCAGTACTTC	CASNVVAGDSYEQYF	TRBV6-1	TRBD2	TRBJ2-7	.
TGTGCCAGCAGTGATGTTGGACAGGAAGAAATAGCGGACGCCGGGGATACGCAGTATTTT	CASSDVGQEEIADAGDTQYF	TRBV2	.	TRBJ2-3	.
TGTGCCAGCAGCGTAGAAGGAGGGCGGCAGCCCCAGCATTTT	CASSVEGGRQPQHF	TRBV9	.	TRBJ1-5	.
TGTGCCAGCAGTTTATCATCCCCCGGAAACGAGCAGTACTTC	CASSLSSPGNEQYF	TRBV27	.	TRBJ2-7	once
TGTGCCAGCAGCGAAAACAATGAGCAGTTCTTC	CASSENNEQFF	TRBV7-6	.	TRBJ2-1	.
TGTGCCAGCAGCAGACGTAAGGGGATCCGCGAGCAGTACTTC	CASSRRKGIREQYF	TRBV21-1	.	TRBJ2-7	.
TGTGCCAGCAGCCCTCAACAGGCCAGCTCTGGGGCCAACGTCCTGACTTTC	CASSPQQASSGANVLTF	TRBV7-3	.	TRBJ2-6	.
TGTGCCAGCAGCCTCCTACCTCCGGGACGCCACCAAGAGACCCAGTACTTC	CASSLLPPGRHQETQYF	TRBV7-9	.	TRBJ2-5	.
TGTGCCACCGCGGGGGGGTTCAATGAGCAGTTCTTC	CATAGGFNEQFF	TRBV6-1	TRBD2	TRBJ2-1	.
TGCGCCAGCAAAGCGCGAGTAGGTGAGCTAATGGGAGAGCAGTACTTC	CASKARVGELMGEQYF	TRBV5-1	.	TRBJ2-7	.
TGTGCCAGCAGTTTGGGAGCTTCGGCATCTATAGCAAATCAGCCCCAGCATTTT	CASSLGASASIANQPQHF	TRBV28	.	TRBJ1-5	.
TGTGCCAGCAGCCTAGCTTCAACTTTTAATGAGCAGTTCTTC	CASSLASTFNEQFF	TRBV11-2	.	TRBJ2-1	.
TGTGCCAGCAGCGTCGGACAGGACTCTAATGAAAAACTGTTTTTT	CASSVGQDSNEKLFF	TRBV9	TRBD1	TRBJ1-4	.
TGTGCCAGCAGCCCTCCGGGACGGTACGAGCAGTACTTC	CASSPPGRYEQYF	TRBV7-9	.	TRBJ2-7	.
TGTGCCAGCAGCCACCCCCGAGGTAGGGGTCACTACTACAATGAGCAGTTCTTC	CASSHPRGRGHYYNEQFF	TRBV14	.	TRBJ2-1	.
TGTGCCAGCAGTGAGGCAGGCCAAATGGACGAGCAGTACTTC	CASSEAGQMDEQYF	TRBV2	.	TRBJ2-7	.
TGTGCCAGCACGAGTGGGACAGGGCTTGAAAAACTGTTTTTT	CASTSGTGLEKLFF	TRBV9	TRBD1	TRBJ1-4	.
TGTGCCAGTAGCCGCAGGGTCCAAGAGACCCAGTACTTC	CASSRRVQETQYF	TRBV19	.	TRBJ2-5	.
TGTGCCAGCAGCTTGGACAGGGTGGCTAACTATGGCTACACCTTC	CASSLDRVANYGYTF	TRBV5-4	.	TRBJ1-2	.
TGTGCCAGCAGCTTGGAGGCTGAAGCTTTCTTT	CASSLEAEAFF	TRBV5-4	.	TRBJ1-1	.
TGTGCCAGCAGTCCCATGGCGGACAGCAATGAGCAGTTCTTC	CASSPMADSNEQFF	TRBV9	.	TRBJ2-1	.
TGTGCCAGCAGCTTAGGAGACGGCCCTACGATAAACTATGGCTACACCTTC	CASSLGDGPTINYGYTF	TRBV11-2	.	TRBJ1-2	.
TGTGCCAGCAGCGTGAGCCGGGACAGGGCATCCGGGGAGCTGTTTTTT	CASSVSRDRASGELFF	TRBV9	TRBD1	TRBJ2-2	.
TGTGCCATCTCCATTGAGGACGGCTACGAGCAGTACTTC	CAISIEDGYEQYF	TRBV10-3	.	TRBJ2-7	.
TGTGCCAGCAGCTTAGGAGGGGAATACGAGCAGTACTTC	CASSLGGEYEQYF	TRBV13	.	TRBJ2-7	.
TGTGCCAGCAGCTTAGTTCCGGCCCCCAGCTCCTACAGCAATGAGCAGTTCTTC	CASSLVPAPSSYSNEQFF	TRBV7-8	.	TRBJ2-1	.
TGTGCCAGCAGCTCAGGGGACACTGAAGCTTTCTTT	CASSSGDTEAFF	TRBV11-2	.	TRBJ1-1	.
TGTGCCAGCAGTTACTCGACGGCCGGCATTCAGTACTTC	CASSYSTAGIQYF	TRBV6-6	.	TRBJ2-4	.
TGTGCCAGCAGCTTAGGCGTAGGAACTGAAGCTTTCTTT	CASSLGVGTEAFF	TRBV11-3	.	TRBJ1-1	.
TGTGCCAGCAGTCCGGGACTAACCTACGAGCAGTACTTC	CASSPGLTYEQYF	TRBV7-6	TRBD2	TRBJ2-7	.
TGTGCCAGCAGTTATTCCACAGATACGCAGTATTTT	CASSYSTDTQYF	TRBV7-9	.	TRBJ2-3	.
TGTGCCAGCAGTGAGAGCGGGTTCCCCTACGAGCAGTACTTC	CASSESGFPYEQYF	TRBV11-2	.	TRBJ2-7	.
TGTTACATCCGTTTGAGGCGAGACTACGAGCAGTACTTC	CYIRLRRDYEQYF	TRBV12-2	.	TRBJ2-7	.
TGTGCCAGCAGTGCCTTCGGGTTGTCATACGAGCAGTACTTC	CASSAFGLSYEQYF	TRBV27	.	TRBJ2-7	.
TGTGCCGCCTTTGGGGGTAGCGGGAACACCGGGGAGCTGTTTTTT	CAAFGGSGNTGELFF	TRBV5-4	.	TRBJ2-2	.
TGTGCCAGCAGCTTGGGGTTGAACACTGAAGCTTTCTTT	CASSLGLNTEAFF	TRBV5-5	.	TRBJ1-1	.
TGTGCCAGTAGTCGGGACTCCCAAAGCTATGGCTACACCTTC	CASSRDSQSYGYTF	TRBV19	.	TRBJ1-2	.
TGTGCCAGCAGTGCCTCGACAGGGGGAGAGCAGTTCTTC	CASSASTGGEQFF	TRBV7-9	TRBD1	TRBJ2-1	.
TGTGCCAGCAGGAAGAGGGACAACTCCTACAATGAGCAGTTCTTC	CASRKRDNSYNEQFF	TRBV7-9	.	TRBJ2-1	.
TGTGCCAGCAGGGGGGACTCCTACGAGCAGTACTTC	CASRGDSYEQYF	TRBV27	.	TRBJ2-7	.
TGTGCCAGCAGCCCGCCGGGACTAGCGGGCGTTTACGAGCAGTACTTC	CASSPPGLAGVYEQYF	TRBV7-9	TRBD2	TRBJ2-7	.
TGTGCCAGCAGCTTAACAGCGGGAGGTATCGACGAGCAGTACTTC	CASSLTAGGIDEQYF	TRBV7-2	TRBD2	TRBJ2-7	.
TGTGCCAGCAGCCACTTTAATGAGAATGAAAAACTGTTTTTT	CASSHFNENEKLFF	TRBV14	.	TRBJ1-4	.
TGTGCCAGTACCAAAGGCAGGGAGCTGTTTTTT	CASTKGRELFF	TRBV7-9	.	TRBJ2-2	once
TGTGCCAGCAGCTTAAAGCGGGATCCCTCCTACGAGCAGTACTTC	CASSLKRDPSYEQYF	TRBV7-8	TRBD2	TRBJ2-7	.
TGCGCCAGCAGGGGCACCAGCGGATACGAGCAGTACTTC	CASRGTSGYEQYF	TRBV4-1	.	TRBJ2-7	.
TGTGCCAGCTCTTTGATCAGGGGGCAGTCATTTGGATCCTACGAGCAGTACTTC	CASSLIRGQSFGSYEQYF	TRBV14	TRBD1	TRBJ2-7	.